This T cell receptor beta chain comes out of a study of blood T cell repertoires in COVID-19. In the study overall: The study drew acute and convalescent COVID-19 samples from the United States, Italy and Spain. Sources were T cells, B-cell-depleted T cells, or PBMCs; the material itself was cDNA or gDNA.

Authors' data handling: Quantification of nucleated cells was approximated via reference gene primer amplification. The repertoire was sequenced with immunoSEQ multiplex PCR; TCRdb's copy has only in-frame clones and lacks some. The DNA gave D and trimming, while V, J and clone size come from that table. The sample has tens of thousands of clones, around four fifths seen once; the top ten hold more than 13%. The sequence derives from a human donor in a cohort sampled during active COVID-19. What was sequenced was peripheral blood.

The CDR3 region is CASSLTALGRGYTF. For the CDR3, the DNA is TGTGCCAGCAGCTTAACGGCCCTTGGGAGAGGCTACACCTTC. This rearrangement joins TRBV7-8 to TRBJ1-2, with unresolved D. V dropped 2 bases and J dropped 8 bases, with 15 bases sitting between them. Germline CDR1 and CDR2: SGHVS and FQNEAQ. The length of the CDR3 is 14 residues.